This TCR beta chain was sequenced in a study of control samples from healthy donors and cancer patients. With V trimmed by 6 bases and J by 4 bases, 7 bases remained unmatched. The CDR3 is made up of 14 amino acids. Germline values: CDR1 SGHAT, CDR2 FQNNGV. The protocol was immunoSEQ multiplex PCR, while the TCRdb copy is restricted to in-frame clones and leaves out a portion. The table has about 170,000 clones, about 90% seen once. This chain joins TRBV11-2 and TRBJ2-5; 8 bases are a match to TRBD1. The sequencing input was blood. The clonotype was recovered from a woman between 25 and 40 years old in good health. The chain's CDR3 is CASRGAGGLETQYF. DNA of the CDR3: TGTGCCAGCAGGGGGGCAGGGGGCCTAGAGACCCAGTACTTC.